This T cell receptor (beta chain) was captured in a study of OX40 agonist ivuxolimab in advanced cancers. Study context: Each patient was given ivuxolimab into a vein every 2 weeks, at 0.01 to 10 mg/kg.

Note on this clone: The antigen is unknown.

CDR3 length: 16 residues. Looked up from germline, CDR1 is KGHSH and CDR2 is LQKENI. Trimming took 0 bases from V and 0 from J, leaving 9 bases between them. Sequencing used immunoSEQ multiplex PCR; TCRdb keeps in-frame clones, though not all of them. The sample consists of roughly 75,000 clones, around 87% of them appearing once. Points from the study as a whole: At 0.1 to 3.0 mg/kg and by week 6, CD4+ and CD8+ T cells in the blood had expanded clonally. The mean number of expanded clones was higher in CD8+ T cells than in CD4+.

The receptor's source is an adult with an advanced solid tumor such as melanoma, head and neck, liver or kidney cancer. This specimen consisted of CD4+ or CD8+ T cells sorted from blood, obtained in a trial of the OX40 agonist ivuxolimab. The chain recombines TRBV18 with TRBJ1-3; no reliable D call. The CDR3 region is CASSPPTSTSGNTIYF. The CDR3 DNA follows: TGTGCCAGCTCACCACCGACAAGTACCTCTGGAAACACCATATATTTT.